This T cell receptor beta chain was documented in a study of T cells after yellow fever vaccination. In its sample, this clonotype was seen a few times. Trimming cost V 4 bases and J 2 bases, with 12 bases left between them. The length of the CDR3 is 15 residues. CDR1 is SGHRS and CDR2 is YFSETQ in the germline V gene. TCRdb reanalysed the 5' RACE reads using MiXCR and keeps one entry per CDR3 protein. Among tens of thousands of distinct CDR3 sequences listed, approximately 7% were seen once. This clonotype was sampled from a man aged 18 to 30 who received the YFV17D yellow fever vaccine. The chain has TRBV5-1 and TRBJ2-2; weak D call: TRBD1 (6 bases). The input for sequencing was CD8+ T cells sorted from PBMCs, taken roughly 5 days after the first yellow fever vaccination. The CDR3 sequence: CASSKIRGNTGELFF. DNA of the CDR3: TGCGCCAGCAGCAAAATCAGGGGTAACACCGGGGAGCTGTTTTTT.